There are a few counts of the clone carrying this T cell receptor beta chain. Its antigen is currently unknown. TCRbeta library construction was performed incorporating unique molecular identifiers. TCRdb itself ran the PCR reads through MiXCR, one entry per CDR3 protein. The sample records 700,000 or so distinct CDR3 sequences, 13% being singletons. This record comes from a study of T-cell reconstitution after alpha-beta-depleted transplantation in children. Findings and limits, study-wide: Hyperexpanded clones declined; after one year, newly produced T cells mostly supplied diversity. Surviving recipient cells, namely T cells and thymic progenitors, were the source of high day-60 TCRbeta diversity in some patients.

Looked up from germline, CDR1 is SGHRS and CDR2 is YFSETQ. V shed 6 bases and J 1 base; nucleotides not matched to a gene: 13. This CDR3 comprises 17 residues. This clonotype was obtained from a girl aged 2 to 9 with congenital amegakaryocytic thrombocytopenia, due to receive a stem cell transplant. Sample: PBMCs, taken before TCRalphabeta/CD19-depleted stem cell transplant. This chain joins TRBV5-1 and TRBJ2-1, with TRBD2 matching 7 bases. This CDR3 is CASKLWASGRSYNEQFF. For the CDR3, the DNA is TGCGCCAGCAAACTCTGGGCTAGCGGCCGATCCTACAATGAGCAGTTCTTC.